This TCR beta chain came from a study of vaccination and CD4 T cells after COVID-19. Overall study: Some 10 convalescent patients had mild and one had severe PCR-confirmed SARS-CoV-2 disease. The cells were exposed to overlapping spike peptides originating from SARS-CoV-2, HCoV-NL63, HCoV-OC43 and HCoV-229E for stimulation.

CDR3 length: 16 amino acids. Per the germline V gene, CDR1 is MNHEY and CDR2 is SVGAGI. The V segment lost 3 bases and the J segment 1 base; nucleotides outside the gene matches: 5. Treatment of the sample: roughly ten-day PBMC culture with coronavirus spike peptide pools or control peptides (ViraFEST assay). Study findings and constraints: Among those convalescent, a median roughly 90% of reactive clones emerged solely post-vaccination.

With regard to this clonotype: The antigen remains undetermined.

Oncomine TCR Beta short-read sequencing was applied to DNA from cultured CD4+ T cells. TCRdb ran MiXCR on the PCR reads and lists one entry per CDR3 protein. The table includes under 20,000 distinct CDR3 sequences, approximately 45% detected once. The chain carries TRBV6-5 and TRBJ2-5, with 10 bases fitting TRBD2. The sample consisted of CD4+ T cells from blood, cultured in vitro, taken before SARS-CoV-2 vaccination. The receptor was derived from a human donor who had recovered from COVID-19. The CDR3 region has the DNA TGTGCCAGCAGTTATGGCCCTAGCGGGGGCCAAGAGACCCAGTACTTC. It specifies CASSYGPSGGQETQYF.